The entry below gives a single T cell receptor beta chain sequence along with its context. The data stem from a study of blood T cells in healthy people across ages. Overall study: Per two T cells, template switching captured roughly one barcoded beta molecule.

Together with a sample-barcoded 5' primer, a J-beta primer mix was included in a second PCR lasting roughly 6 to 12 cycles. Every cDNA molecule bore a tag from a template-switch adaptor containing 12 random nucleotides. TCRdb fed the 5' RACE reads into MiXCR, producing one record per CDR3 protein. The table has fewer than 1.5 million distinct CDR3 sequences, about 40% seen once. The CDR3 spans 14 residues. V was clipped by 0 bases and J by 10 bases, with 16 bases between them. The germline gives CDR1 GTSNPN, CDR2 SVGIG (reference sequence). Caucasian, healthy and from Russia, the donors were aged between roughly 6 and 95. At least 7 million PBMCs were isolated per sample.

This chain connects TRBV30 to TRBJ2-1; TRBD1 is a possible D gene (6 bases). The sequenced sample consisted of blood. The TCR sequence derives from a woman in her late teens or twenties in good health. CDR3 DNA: TGTGCCTGGAGTGTAGGATTCCAGGGGCGGGAGCAGTTCTTC. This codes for CAWSVGFQGREQFF.